One TCR beta chain is described in this entry. The antigen is unknown. The CDR3 has 14 residues. Trimming took off 0 bases at V and 6 bases at J, with 11 bases between the two ends. Germline V gene sequence: CDR1 SGHRS, CDR2 YFSETQ. The data stem from a study of T cells in localized non-small cell lung cancer. Broader study findings: Among the top 100 tumor clones, a median 57 appeared in adjacent lung.

Assay: immunoSEQ multiplex PCR; the TCRdb copy retains only in-frame clones and omits some. The sample includes 35,000 to 50,000 clones, around 90% seen only once; the top ten take approximately 10%. This sequence originates from a woman aged 40-69 years with stage II lung adenocarcinoma. The material was PBMCs, obtained before any cancer treatment. This chain uses TRBV5-1 with TRBJ2-3; D is uncertain. The CDR3 protein is CASSLAPPRDTQYF. The DNA for the CDR3 is TGCGCCAGCAGCTTGGCCCCTCCCAGGGATACGCAGTATTTT.